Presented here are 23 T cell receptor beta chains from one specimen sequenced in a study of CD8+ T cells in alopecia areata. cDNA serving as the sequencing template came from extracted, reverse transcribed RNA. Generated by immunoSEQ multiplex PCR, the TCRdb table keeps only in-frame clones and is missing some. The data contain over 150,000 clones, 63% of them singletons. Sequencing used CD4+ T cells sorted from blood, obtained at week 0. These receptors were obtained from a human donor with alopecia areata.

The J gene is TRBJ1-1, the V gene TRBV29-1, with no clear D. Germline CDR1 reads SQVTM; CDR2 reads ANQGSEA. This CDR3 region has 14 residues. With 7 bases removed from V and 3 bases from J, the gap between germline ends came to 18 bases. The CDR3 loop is CSAKGGFRDTEAFF. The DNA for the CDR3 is TGCAGCGCCAAAGGCGGATTTCGGGACACTGAAGCTTTCTTT.

CDR3 sequence (DNA): TGTGCCAGCAGGGGAAATGATGCGGGAGGCTACACCTTC. It encodes CASRGNDAGGYTF. This rearrangement joins TRBV7-2 to TRBJ1-2; the D is unclear. The CDR3 totals 13 residues. The germline V gene encodes CDR1 SGHTA and CDR2 FQGNSA. The V and J ends lost 6 bases and 8 bases respectively, with 16 bases between them. Full variable domain (rest looked up from reference TRBV7-2 and TRBJ1-2): GAGVSQSPSNKVTEKGKDVELRCDPISGHTALYWYRQSLGQGLEFLIYFQGNSAPDKSGLPSDRFSAERTGGSVSTLTIQRTQQEDSAVYLCASRGNDAGGYTFGSGTRLTVV.

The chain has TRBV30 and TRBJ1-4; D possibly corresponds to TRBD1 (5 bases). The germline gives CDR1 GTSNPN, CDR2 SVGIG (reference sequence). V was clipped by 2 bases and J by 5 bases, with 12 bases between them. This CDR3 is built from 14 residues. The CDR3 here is CAWSRTGGNEKLFF. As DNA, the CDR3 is TGTGCCTGGAGTCGGACGGGGGGAAATGAAAAACTGTTTTTT.

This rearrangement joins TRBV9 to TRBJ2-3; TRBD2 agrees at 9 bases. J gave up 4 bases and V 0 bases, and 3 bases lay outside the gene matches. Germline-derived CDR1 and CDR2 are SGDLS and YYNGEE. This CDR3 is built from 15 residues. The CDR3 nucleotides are TGTGCCAGCAGCGTAGGAACTAGCGGGTCAGATACGCAGTATTTT. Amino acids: CASSVGTSGSDTQYF. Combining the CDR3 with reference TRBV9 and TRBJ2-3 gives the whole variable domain DSGVTQTPKHLITATGQRVTLRCSPRSGDLSVYWYQQSLDQGLQFLIQYYNGEERAKGNILERFSAQQFPDLHSELNLSSLELGDSALYFCASSVGTSGSDTQYFGPGTRLTVL.

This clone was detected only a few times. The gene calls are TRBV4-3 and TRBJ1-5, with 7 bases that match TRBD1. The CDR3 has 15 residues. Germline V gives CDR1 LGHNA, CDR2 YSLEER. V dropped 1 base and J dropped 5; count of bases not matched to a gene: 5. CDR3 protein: CASSQAPGGDQPQHF. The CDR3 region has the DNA TGCGCCAGCAGCCAAGCGCCAGGGGGGGATCAGCCCCAGCATTTT.

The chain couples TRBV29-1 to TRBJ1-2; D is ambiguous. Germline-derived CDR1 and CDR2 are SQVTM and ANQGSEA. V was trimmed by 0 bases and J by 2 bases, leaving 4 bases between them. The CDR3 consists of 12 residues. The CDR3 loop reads CSVEEGNYGYTF. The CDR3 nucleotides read TGCAGCGTTGAAGAGGGGAACTATGGCTACACCTTC.

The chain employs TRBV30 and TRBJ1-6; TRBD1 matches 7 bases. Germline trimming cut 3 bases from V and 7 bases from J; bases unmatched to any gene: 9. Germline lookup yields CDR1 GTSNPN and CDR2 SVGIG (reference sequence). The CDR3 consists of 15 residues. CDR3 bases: TGTGCCTGGAGGCTTTTAACAGGGGAAAATTCACCCCTCCACTTT. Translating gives CAWRLLTGENSPLHF. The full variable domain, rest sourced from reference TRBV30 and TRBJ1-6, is SQTIHQWPATLVQPVGSPLSLECTVEGTSNPNLYWYRQAAGRGLQLLFYSVGIGQISSEVPQNLSASRPQDRQFILSSKKLLLSDSGFYLCAWRLLTGENSPLHFGNGTRLTVT.

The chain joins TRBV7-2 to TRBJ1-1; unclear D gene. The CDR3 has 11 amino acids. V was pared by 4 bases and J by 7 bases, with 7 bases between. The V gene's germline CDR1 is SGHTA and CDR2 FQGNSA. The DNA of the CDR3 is TGTGCCAGCAGCTCCGCAGATGAAGCTTTCTTT. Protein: CASSSADEAFF. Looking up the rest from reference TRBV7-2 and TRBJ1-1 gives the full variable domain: GAGVSQSPSNKVTEKGKDVELRCDPISGHTALYWYRQSLGQGLEFLIYFQGNSAPDKSGLPSDRFSAERTGGSVSTLTIQRTQQEDSAVYLCASSSADEAFFGQGTRLTVV.

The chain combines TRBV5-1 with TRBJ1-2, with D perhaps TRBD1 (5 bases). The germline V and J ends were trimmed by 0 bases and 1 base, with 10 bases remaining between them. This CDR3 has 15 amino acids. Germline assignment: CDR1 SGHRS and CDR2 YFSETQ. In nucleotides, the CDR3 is TGCGCCAGCAGCTTGGATCCGACAGATAACTATGGCTACACCTTC. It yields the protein CASSLDPTDNYGYTF.

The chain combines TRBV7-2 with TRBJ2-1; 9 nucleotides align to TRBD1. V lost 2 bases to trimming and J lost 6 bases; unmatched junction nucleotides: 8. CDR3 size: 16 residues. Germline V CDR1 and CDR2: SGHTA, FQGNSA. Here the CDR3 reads CASSLSPGQGGNEQFF. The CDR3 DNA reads TGTGCCAGCAGCTTAAGTCCGGGACAGGGAGGCAATGAGCAGTTCTTC.

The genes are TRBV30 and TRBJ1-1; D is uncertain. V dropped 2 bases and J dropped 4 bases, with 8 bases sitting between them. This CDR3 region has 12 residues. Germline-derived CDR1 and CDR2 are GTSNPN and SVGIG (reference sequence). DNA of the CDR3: TGTGCCTGGAGTCGAGGAGGCACTGAAGCTTTCTTT. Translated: CAWSRGGTEAFF. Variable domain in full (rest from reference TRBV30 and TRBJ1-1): SQTIHQWPATLVQPVGSPLSLECTVEGTSNPNLYWYRQAAGRGLQLLFYSVGIGQISSEVPQNLSASRPQDRQFILSSKKLLLSDSGFYLCAWSRGGTEAFFGQGTRLTVV.

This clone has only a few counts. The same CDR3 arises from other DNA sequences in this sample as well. CDR3 region: CASSLQETQYF. The CDR3 DNA is TGTGCCAGCAGCTTGCAAGAGACCCAGTACTTC. V is TRBV7-2 and J is TRBJ2-5; D is undetermined. The CDR3 contains 11 residues. V was cut by 3 bases and J by 2 bases, with 1 base left in between. Germline CDR1 and CDR2: SGHTA and FQGNSA.

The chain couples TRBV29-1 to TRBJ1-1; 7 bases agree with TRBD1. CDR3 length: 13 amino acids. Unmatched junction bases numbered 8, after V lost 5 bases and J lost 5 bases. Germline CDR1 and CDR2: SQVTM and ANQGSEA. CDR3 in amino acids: CSVIRGGSTEAFF. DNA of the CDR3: TGCAGCGTTATCAGGGGGGGTTCGACTGAAGCTTTCTTT.

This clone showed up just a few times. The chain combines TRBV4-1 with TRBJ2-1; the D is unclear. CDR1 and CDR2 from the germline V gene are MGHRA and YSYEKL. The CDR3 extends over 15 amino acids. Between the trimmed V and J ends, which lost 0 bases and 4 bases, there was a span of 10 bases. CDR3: CASSQERAIYNEQFF. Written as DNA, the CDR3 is TGCGCCAGCAGCCAAGAAAGAGCTATTTACAATGAGCAGTTCTTC.

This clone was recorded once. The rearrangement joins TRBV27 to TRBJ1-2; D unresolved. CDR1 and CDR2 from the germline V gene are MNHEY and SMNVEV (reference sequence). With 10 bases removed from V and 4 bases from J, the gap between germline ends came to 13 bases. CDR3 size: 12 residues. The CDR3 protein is CATRTAVYGYTF. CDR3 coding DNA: TGTGCCACAAGAACGGCTGTCTATGGCTACACCTTC.

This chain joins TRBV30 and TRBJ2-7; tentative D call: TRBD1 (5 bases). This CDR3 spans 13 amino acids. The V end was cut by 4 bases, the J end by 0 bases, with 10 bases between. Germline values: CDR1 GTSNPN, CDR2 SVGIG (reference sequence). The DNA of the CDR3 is TGTGCCTGGACCAGACAGAACTCCTACGAGCAGTACTTC. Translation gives CAWTRQNSYEQYF.

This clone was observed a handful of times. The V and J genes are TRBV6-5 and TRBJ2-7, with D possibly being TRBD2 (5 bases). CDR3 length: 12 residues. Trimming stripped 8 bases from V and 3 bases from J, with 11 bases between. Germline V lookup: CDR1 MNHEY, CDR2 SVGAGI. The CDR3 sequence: CASSASGYEQYF. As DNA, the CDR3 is TGTGCCAGCTCCGCCAGCGGCTACGAGCAGTACTTC.

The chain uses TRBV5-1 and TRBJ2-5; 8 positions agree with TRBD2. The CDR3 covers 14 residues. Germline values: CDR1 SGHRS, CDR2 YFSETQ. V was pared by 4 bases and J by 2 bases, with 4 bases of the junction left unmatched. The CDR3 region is CASSPTSGQETQYF. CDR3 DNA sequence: TGCGCCAGCAGCCCCACTAGCGGTCAAGAGACCCAGTACTTC.

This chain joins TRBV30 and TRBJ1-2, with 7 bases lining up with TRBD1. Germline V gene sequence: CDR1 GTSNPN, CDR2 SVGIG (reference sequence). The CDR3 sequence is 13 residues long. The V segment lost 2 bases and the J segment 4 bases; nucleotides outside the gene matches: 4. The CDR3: CAWSRGQIYGYTF. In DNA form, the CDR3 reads TGTGCCTGGAGTCGGGGACAGATCTATGGCTACACCTTC.

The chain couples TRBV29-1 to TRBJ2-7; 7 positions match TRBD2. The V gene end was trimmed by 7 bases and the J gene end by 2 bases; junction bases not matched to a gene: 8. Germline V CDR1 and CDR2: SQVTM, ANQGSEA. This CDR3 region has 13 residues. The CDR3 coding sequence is TGCAGCGCGGGGGGAAGGGCCACCTACGAGCAGTACTTC. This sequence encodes CSAGGRATYEQYF.

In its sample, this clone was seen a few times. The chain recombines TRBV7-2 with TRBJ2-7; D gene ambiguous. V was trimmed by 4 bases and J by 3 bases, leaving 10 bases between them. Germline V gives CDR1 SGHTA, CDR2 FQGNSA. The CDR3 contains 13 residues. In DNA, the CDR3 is TGTGCCAGCAGCTACGTTTCCGACTACGAGCAGTACTTC. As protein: CASSYVSDYEQYF.

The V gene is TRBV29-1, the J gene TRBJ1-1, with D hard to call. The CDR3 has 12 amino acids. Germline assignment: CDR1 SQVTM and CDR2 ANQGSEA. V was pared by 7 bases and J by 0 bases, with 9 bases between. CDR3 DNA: TGCAGCGGGGGTCCACTGAACACTGAAGCTTTCTTT. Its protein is CSGGPLNTEAFF.

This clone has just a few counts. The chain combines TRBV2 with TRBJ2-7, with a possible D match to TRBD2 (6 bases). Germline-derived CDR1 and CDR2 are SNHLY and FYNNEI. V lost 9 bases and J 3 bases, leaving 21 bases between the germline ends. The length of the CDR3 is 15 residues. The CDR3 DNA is TGTGCCAGTGAAGAAGGAGGGCCGAAGAGCTACGAGCAGTACTTC. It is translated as CASEEGGPKSYEQYF.